This T cell receptor (beta chain) was obtained from a study of blood T cell repertoires in COVID-19. At the level of the study: The cDNA or gDNA used as material had been derived from T cells, B-cell-depleted T cells, or PBMCs.

Trimming stripped 0 bases from V and 4 bases from J, with 13 bases between. This CDR3 comprises 15 residues. The germline V gene encodes CDR1 SGDLS and CDR2 YYNGEE. Original data processing: Reference gene primer amplification gave estimated nucleated cell counts. Produced via immunoSEQ multiplex PCR; TCRdb's table is partial and in-frame only. Clone size and the V and J calls come from that table; the DNA yielded D and trimming. This repertoire shows just over 40,000 clones, approximately 83% found once; its top ten account for roughly 2.5%. The sequencing input was peripheral blood. The gene calls are TRBV9 and TRBJ1-1; D is ambiguous. The source is a woman aged 55-75 years with acute or convalescent COVID-19. CDR3 nucleotide sequence: TGTGCCAGCAGCGTAGGGGCCGATCGGGGCACTGAAGCTTTCTTT. Its translation: CASSVGADRGTEAFF.